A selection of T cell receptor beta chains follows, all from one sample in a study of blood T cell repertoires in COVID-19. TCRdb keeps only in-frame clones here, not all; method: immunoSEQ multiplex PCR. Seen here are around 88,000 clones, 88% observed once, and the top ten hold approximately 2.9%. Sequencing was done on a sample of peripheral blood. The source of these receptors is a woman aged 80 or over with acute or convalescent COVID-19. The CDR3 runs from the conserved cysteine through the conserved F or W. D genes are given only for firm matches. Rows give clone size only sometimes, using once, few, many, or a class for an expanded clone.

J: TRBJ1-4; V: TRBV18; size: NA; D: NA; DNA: TGTGCCAGCTCAAATGCCAGGGATGATGAAAAACTGTTTTTT; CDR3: CASSNARDDEKLFF
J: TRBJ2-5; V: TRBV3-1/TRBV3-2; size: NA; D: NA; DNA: TGTGCCAGCAGCCAGGGGACTCAAGAGACCCAGTACTTC; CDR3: CASSQGTQETQYF
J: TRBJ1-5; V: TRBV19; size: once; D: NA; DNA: TGTGCCAGTAGTGATGGAACAGTTAGCAATCAGCCCCAGCATTTT; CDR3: CASSDGTVSNQPQHF
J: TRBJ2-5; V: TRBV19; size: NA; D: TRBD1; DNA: TGTGCCAGTAGTTCCGGGACAGGGACCAGGGAGACCCAGTACTTC; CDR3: CASSSGTGTRETQYF
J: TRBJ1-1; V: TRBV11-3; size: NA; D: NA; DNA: TGTGCCATAGGGGAGAACACTGAAGCTTTCTTT; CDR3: CAIGENTEAFF
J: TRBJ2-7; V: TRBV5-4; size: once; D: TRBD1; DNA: TGTGCCAGCAGCCCGGGACAGGGGGCTAGGGGGCAGTACTTC; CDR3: CASSPGQGARGQYF
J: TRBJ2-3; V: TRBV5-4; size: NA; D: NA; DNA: TGTGCCAGCAGCTTGGCCGGGAGTACAGATACGCAGTATTTT; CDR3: CASSLAGSTDTQYF
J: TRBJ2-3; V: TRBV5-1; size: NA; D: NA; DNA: TGCGCCAGCAGCCGCACAGGATCGGGCACAGATACGCAGTATTTT; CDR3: CASSRTGSGTDTQYF
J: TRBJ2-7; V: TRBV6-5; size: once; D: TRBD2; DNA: TGTGCCAGCAGTTACACAAGCGGGAGTTACGAGCAGTACTTC; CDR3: CASSYTSGSYEQYF
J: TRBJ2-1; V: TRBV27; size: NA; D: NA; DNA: TGTGCCAGCAGCCAGCGGTCCGGCAATGAGCAGTTCTTC; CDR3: CASSQRSGNEQFF
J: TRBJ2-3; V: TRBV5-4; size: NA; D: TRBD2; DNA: TGTGCCAGCAGCTTGGGAGGGGCTAGCGGGAGCGCAGATACGCAGTATTTT; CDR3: CASSLGGASGSADTQYF
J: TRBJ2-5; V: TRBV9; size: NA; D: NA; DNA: TGTGCCAGCAGCGTAGGGTCAGTACAAGAGACCCAGTACTTC; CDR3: CASSVGSVQETQYF
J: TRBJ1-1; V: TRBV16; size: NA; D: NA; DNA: TGTGCCAGCAGCCAATACAGGCATTCTGAAGCTTTCTTT; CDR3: CASSQYRHSEAFF
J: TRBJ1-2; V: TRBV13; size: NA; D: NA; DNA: TGTGCCACGGGGCCGGGGGGCGGTGGCTACACCTTC; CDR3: CATGPGGGGYTF
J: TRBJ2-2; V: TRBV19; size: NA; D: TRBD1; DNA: TGTGCCAGTCACTGGGACAGGGGGCCGATCGGGGAGCTGTTTTTT; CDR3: CASHWDRGPIGELFF
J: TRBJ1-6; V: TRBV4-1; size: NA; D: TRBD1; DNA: TGCGCCAGCAGCCAAGTCAAGACAGGGGGGATGAGGGCCCTCCACTTT; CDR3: CASSQVKTGGMRALHF
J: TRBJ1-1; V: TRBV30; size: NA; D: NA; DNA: TGTGCCTGCGGACAGTCGAACACTGAAGCTTTCTTT; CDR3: CACGQSNTEAFF
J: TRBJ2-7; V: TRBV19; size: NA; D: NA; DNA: TGTGCCAGTAGTATAAAGTCACAGCCGTCCTACGAGCAGTACTTC; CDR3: CASSIKSQPSYEQYF
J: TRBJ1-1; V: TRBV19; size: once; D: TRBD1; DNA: TGTGCCAGTAAGCCGGGACAGGGGGCGATGAACACTGAAGCTTTCTTT; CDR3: CASKPGQGAMNTEAFF
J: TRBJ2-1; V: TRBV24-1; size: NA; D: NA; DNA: TGTGCCACCAGTGACTATATAGCGGACTCCTACAATGAGCAGTTCTTC; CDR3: CATSDYIADSYNEQFF
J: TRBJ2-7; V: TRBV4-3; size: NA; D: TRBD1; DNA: TGCGCCAGCAGCCAAAAAGGGGGCGCCCTCTACGAGCAGTACTTC; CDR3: CASSQKGGALYEQYF
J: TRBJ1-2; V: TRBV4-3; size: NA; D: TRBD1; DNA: TGCGCCAGCAGCCACGGAACAGGGGCGTATGGCTACACCTTC; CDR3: CASSHGTGAYGYTF
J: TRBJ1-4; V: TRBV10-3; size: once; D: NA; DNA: TGTGCCATCAGTGAGCGGGTACAGGGACATAATGAAAAACTGTTTTTT; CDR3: CAISERVQGHNEKLFF
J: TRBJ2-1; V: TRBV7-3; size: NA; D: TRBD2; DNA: TGTGCCAGCAGCTTAAATCGGGGACTAGATGCGACTGAGCAGTTCTTC; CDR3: CASSLNRGLDATEQFF
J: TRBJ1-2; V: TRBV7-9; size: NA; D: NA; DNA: TGTGCCAGCAGCTTTCGGGCGGAGGCTTCGGGCTACACCTTC; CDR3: CASSFRAEASGYTF
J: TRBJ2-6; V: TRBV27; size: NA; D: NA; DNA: TGTGCCAGCAGCTCCCCCTCGGGGGGGGCCAACGTCCTGACTTTC; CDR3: CASSSPSGGANVLTF
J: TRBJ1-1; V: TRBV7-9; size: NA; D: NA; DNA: TGTGCCAGCAGCTATTACACCAGCACTGAAGCTTTCTTT; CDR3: CASSYYTSTEAFF
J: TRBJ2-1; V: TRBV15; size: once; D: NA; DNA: TGTGCCACCAGCAGAGAAATAGTACTCACCTACAATGAGCAGTTCTTC; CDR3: CATSREIVLTYNEQFF
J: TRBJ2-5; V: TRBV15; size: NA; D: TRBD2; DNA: TGTGCCACCAGCAGGAGTAGCGGGAGAGAAGAGACCCAGTACTTC; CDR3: CATSRSSGREETQYF
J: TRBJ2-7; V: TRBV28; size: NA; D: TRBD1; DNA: TGTGCCAGCAGTGTACAGGGGTCCTACGAGCAGTACTTC; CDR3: CASSVQGSYEQYF
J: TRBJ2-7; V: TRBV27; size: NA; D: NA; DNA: TGTGCCAGCAGCCGTAACTACGAGCAGTACTTC; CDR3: CASSRNYEQYF
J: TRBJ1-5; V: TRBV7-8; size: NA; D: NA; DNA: TGTGCCAGCAGCAAGACAGGAGATAGCAATCAGCCCCAGCATTTT; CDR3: CASSKTGDSNQPQHF
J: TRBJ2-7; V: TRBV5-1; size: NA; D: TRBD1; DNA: TGCGCCAGCAGCCCCCCGGGACAGGGATACGAGCAGTACTTC; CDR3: CASSPPGQGYEQYF
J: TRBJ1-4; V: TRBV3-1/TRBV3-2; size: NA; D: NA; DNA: TGTGCCAGCAGCCAAGATCCCGAGGGAAAACTGTTTTTT; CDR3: CASSQDPEGKLFF
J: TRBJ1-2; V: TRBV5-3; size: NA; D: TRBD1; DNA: TGTGCCAGAAGCCAGGGACAGGGGGGCGGCTACACCTTC; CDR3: CARSQGQGGGYTF
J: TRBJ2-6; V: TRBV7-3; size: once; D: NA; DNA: TGTGCCAGCAGCTTATCCGGAGGTGGGGCCAACGTCCTGACTTTC; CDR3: CASSLSGGGANVLTF
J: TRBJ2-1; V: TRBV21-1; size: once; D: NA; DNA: TGTGCCAGCAGCAAAGCCCCTAGCGGGAGGGGCAATGAGCAGTTCTTC; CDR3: CASSKAPSGRGNEQFF
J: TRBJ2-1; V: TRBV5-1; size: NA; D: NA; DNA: TGCGCCAGCAGCTTCGTGCCCGGAGGATACAATGAGCAGTTCTTC; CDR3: CASSFVPGGYNEQFF
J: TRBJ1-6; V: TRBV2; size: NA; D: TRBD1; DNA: TGTGCCAGCAGTGAAGCCAATCCACAGGGGGCAAGATCACCCCTCCACTTT; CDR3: CASSEANPQGARSPLHF
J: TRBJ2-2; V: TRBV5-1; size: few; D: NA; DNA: TGCGCCAGCAGCATCTATACCGACACCGGGGAGCTGTTTTTT; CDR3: CASSIYTDTGELFF
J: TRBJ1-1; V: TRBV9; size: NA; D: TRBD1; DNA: TGTGCCAGCAGCTCAACGGACAGGGGTGCATCTGAAGCTTTCTTT; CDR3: CASSSTDRGASEAFF
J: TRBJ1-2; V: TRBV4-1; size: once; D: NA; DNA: TGCGCCAGCAGCCAAGGGGGGGGCGACTATGGCTACACCTTC; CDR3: CASSQGGGDYGYTF
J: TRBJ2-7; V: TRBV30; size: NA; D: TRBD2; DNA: TGTGCCTGGGGACCTCTCGGGAGGGGCAGCTCCTACGAGCAGTACTTC; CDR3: CAWGPLGRGSSYEQYF
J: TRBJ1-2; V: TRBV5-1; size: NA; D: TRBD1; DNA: TGCGCCAGCAGCTTGGAAGGGGACAGGGGTCGCTACACCTTC; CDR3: CASSLEGDRGRYTF
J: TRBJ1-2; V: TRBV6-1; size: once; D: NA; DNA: TGTGCCAGCAGTGAAGAACGAGGAGGAGACTATGGCTACACCTTC; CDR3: CASSEERGGDYGYTF
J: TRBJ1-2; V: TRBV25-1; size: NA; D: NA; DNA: TGTGCCAGCACCTTGACCCCGCAGGGTGGCTACACCTTC; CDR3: CASTLTPQGGYTF
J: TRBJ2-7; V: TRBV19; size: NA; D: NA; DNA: TGTGCCAGTAGTCCTCCCAGCGGTCCCTACGAGCAGTACTTC; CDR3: CASSPPSGPYEQYF